What follows describes a single T cell receptor beta chain. This sample was taken from a study of blood T cell repertoires in COVID-19. Study summary: From T cells, B-cell-depleted T cells, or PBMCs came the material, which was cDNA or gDNA.

In assigning cohorts, the study relied on participant-reported clinical history. Cohort 3 recovery required two negative PCRs, clearance, or symptom resolution. Sequenced by immunoSEQ multiplex PCR; TCRdb stores in-frame clones only, minus some. The repertoire includes hundreds of thousands of clones, 88% of them detected once, and 0.75% to 1% sits in the top ten. This TCR was recovered from a woman under 40 who had recovered from COVID-19. Sequencing was performed on PBMCs or T cells enriched from blood (not recorded which).

CDR3 sequence reads: CASSLHRPPGNTIYF. The CDR3 region has the DNA TGTGCCAGCAGTTTGCACAGACCCCCTGGAAACACCATATATTTT. The rearrangement joins TRBV27 to TRBJ1-3; D gene unclear. The CDR3 runs to 15 residues. CDR1 is MNHEY, CDR2 SMNVEV, per germline (reference sequence). V was cut by 3 bases and J by 2 bases, with 11 bases left in between.